Listed here are 32 T cell receptor beta chains from one sample, sequenced in a study of regulatory T cells in long-lasting Graves disease (dated by TCRdb to about 2021). Libraries were prepared through multiplex PCR. The listed sequencing device is Illumina HiSeq 4000. CDR3 regions were amplified by Arm-PCR with iRepertoire HTBI primers to construct TCR beta libraries. TCRdb ran its own pipeline on the public reads, namely fastp trimming at Q25 and MiXCR clone calling, and kept in-frame beta chains. Each CDR3 protein appears once, grouped with its most common genes and DNA. In this sample the table shows 350,000 to 550,000 distinct CDR3 sequences, 12% to 15% of which occur a single time. Approximately 19% of the sample belongs to the ten largest clones. The sample's time point label, in plain terms: newly diagnosed GD, antithyroid drugs for less than 3 months. RNA was extracted from PBMCs in TRIzol for both TCR sequencing and RNA sequencing.

The same sample was also studied in work on T cells in Graves' hyperthyroidism and ophthalmopathy.

The sequences come from peripheral blood mononuclear cells (PBMCs), collected at new diagnosis, from a patient treated with antithyroid drugs. Receptors were obtained from a woman between 45 and 65 years old with Graves disease. Donor details come from another sample of the same person, matched by shared clones.

Concerning this clonotype: Compared with germline, one end of the junction differs, possibly owing to a read error. The chain recombines TRBV6-5 with TRBJ2-7, with D perhaps matching TRBD2 (5 bases). This CDR3 has 14 residues. From germline, CDR1 is MNHEY and CDR2 SVGAGI. CDR3 loop: CASSYEGVSYEQYF. The CDR3, as DNA: TGCGCCAGCAGTTACGAGGGCGTCTCCTACGAGCAGTACTTC.

In this sample, this clonotype turned up many times. The rearrangement uses TRBV6-2 or TRBV6-3 and TRBJ2-7, with 8 bases fitting TRBD1. Germline loops: CDR1 MNHEY, CDR2 SVGEGT. The CDR3 is 16 amino acids. The junction had 14 bases not matched to a gene; V was cut back by 5 bases and J by 5 bases. CDR3 bases: TGTGCCAGCAGTCCGGTGGTCAGGACAGGGAATGACGAGCAGTACTTC. As protein: CASSPVVRTGNDEQYF.

The table lists this clonotype with many counts. The chain has TRBV6-5 and TRBJ2-7; unclear D gene. The CDR3 is made up of 13 amino acids. Germline assignment: CDR1 MNHEY and CDR2 SVGAGI. The V gene lost 3 bases and the J gene lost 3 bases, with 9 bases spanning the gap. The CDR3 DNA is TGTGCCAGCAGTTATGGTCGATACTACGAGCAGTACTTC. Residues: CASSYGRYYEQYF.

In its sample, this clonotype was seen many times. V usage is TRBV13 and J usage is TRBJ2-1, with 8 bases that match TRBD1. The germline V gene encodes CDR1 PRHDT and CDR2 FYEKMQ (reference sequence). This CDR3 comprises 15 residues. V lost 4 bases to trimming and J lost 7 bases; unmatched junction nucleotides: 9. The CDR3 reads CASSYGQGALNEQFF. The CDR3 nucleotides are TGTGCCAGCAGCTATGGACAGGGCGCACTAAATGAGCAGTTCTTC. The variable domain in full, with the rest retrieved from reference TRBV13 and TRBJ2-1, is AAGVIQSPRHLIKEKRETATLKCYPIPRHDTVYWYQQGPGQDPQFLISFYEKMQSDKGSIPDRFSAQQFSDYHSELNMSSLELGDSALYFCASSYGQGALNEQFFGPGTRLTVL.

This clonotype came up many times. The J gene is TRBJ1-5, the V gene TRBV30; 9 positions agree with TRBD1. With V trimmed by 2 bases and J by 2 bases, 10 bases remained unmatched. Germline lookup yields CDR1 GTSNPN and CDR2 SVGIG (reference sequence). This CDR3 spans 17 amino acids. The CDR3 loop reads CAWSIGEGQGGNQPQHF. The CDR3 DNA is TGTGCCTGGAGTATTGGAGAGGGACAGGGTGGCAATCAGCCCCAGCATTTT.

This sequence joins TRBV19 and TRBJ1-5, with TRBD1 as a possible D gene (5 bases). CDR1 LNHDA and CDR2 SQIVND come from the germline V gene (reference sequence). The length of the CDR3 is 18 residues. Trimming took off 3 bases at V and 2 bases at J, with 20 bases between the two ends. CDR3 DNA: TGTGCCAGTAGTATCCCCCCCCGGGCGGCGGGGGGCAATCAGCCCCAGCATTTT. This codes for CASSIPPRAAGGNQPQHF.

This clonotype was seen more than once but under ten times. The chain uses TRBV20-1 and TRBJ2-7, with a tentative D call TRBD1 (6 bases). Germline assignment: CDR1 DFQATT and CDR2 SNEGSKA (reference sequence). V shed 0 bases and J shed 3 bases, with 12 bases lying between them. CDR3 length: 14 residues. The CDR3 reads CSARDPTGYYEQYF. CDR3 bases: TGCAGTGCTAGAGATCCGACAGGCTACTACGAGCAGTACTTC.

Concerning this clonotype itself: Given a much more abundant clone one base away, this may be a read error. This rearrangement joins TRBV28 to TRBJ2-1, with 9 bases fitting TRBD2. Per the germline V gene, CDR1 is MDHEN and CDR2 is SYDVKM. This CDR3 spans 16 amino acids. CDR3 residues: CASGFKAGGSYNEQFF. CDR3 sequence (DNA): TGTGCCAGCGGTTTCAAAGCGGGAGGCTCCTACAATGAGCAGTTCTTC.

V usage is TRBV5-1 and J usage is TRBJ1-2; 7 bases fit TRBD1. Germline CDR1 and CDR2: SGHRS and YFSETQ. The CDR3 is made up of 12 amino acids. V was clipped by 4 bases and J by 8 bases; unmatched bases: 5. The CDR3 region is CASSGTDVGYTF. The CDR3 DNA reads as TGCGCCAGCAGCGGGACAGACGTGGGCTACACCTTC.

This clonotype turned up a few times. This chain joins TRBV5-6 and TRBJ1-6; 12 positions agree with TRBD1. CDR3 length: 18 residues. Germline V lookup: CDR1 SGHDT, CDR2 YYEEEE. Trimming removed 3 bases from V and 7 bases from J; junction bases left unmatched: 11. The CDR3 protein is CASSYLGTGGMNNSPLHF. CDR3 DNA: TGTGCCAGCAGCTATCTCGGGACAGGGGGCATGAACAATTCACCCCTCCACTTT.

This chain connects TRBV7-2 to TRBJ1-5; D is perhaps TRBD1 (5 bases). V shed 0 bases and J shed 6 bases, with 12 bases lying between them. This CDR3 is 15 amino acids long. Per germline, CDR1 SGHTA and CDR2 FQGNSA. The CDR3 reads CASSLAPGIAQPQHF. Here the CDR3 DNA reads TGTGCCAGCAGCTTAGCACCAGGGATAGCTCAGCCCCAGCATTTT.

Comment on this clonotype: A much bigger clone sits one base away, suggesting this may be a read error. This chain connects TRBV6-1 to TRBJ2-7, with 9 bases lining up with TRBD2. This CDR3 has 15 residues. The germline V gene has CDR1 MNHNS and CDR2 SASEGT. CDR3 DNA: TGTGCCGGCAGTGAAGGTAGCGGGAGCTCCTACGAGCAGTACTTC. It encodes CAGSEGSGSSYEQYF.

Comment on this clonotype: This may stem from a read error, because a much larger clone lies one nucleotide away. V gene TRBV11-3 combines with J gene TRBJ2-1; 9 bases are a match to TRBD2. V gave up 4 bases and J gave up 8 bases; unmatched junction bases: 9. The CDR3 is 15 amino acids. Germline CDR1 SGHNT, CDR2 YENEEA. The DNA for the CDR3 is TGTGCCAGCAGCTCATCTAGCGGGGTTAACCATGAGCAGTTCTTC. This translates into CASSSSSGVNHEQFF.

The rearrangement joins TRBV14 to TRBJ2-7; D might be TRBD1 (6 bases). Germline CDR1 and CDR2: SGHDN and FVKESK. This CDR3 is 15 amino acids long. Deletions cut 4 bases from V and 0 bases from J, with 13 bases between. The CDR3 here is CASSPYTDSSYEQYF. CDR3 coding DNA: TGTGCCAGCAGCCCGTATACGGACAGCTCCTACGAGCAGTACTTC.

This clonotype was recorded a few times. Just one base apart from a much larger clone, this may be a read error. This chain uses TRBV24-1 with TRBJ2-1; 8 positions agree with TRBD2. With 3 bases clipped from V and 10 bases from J, the junction kept 7 bases outside the gene matches. The CDR3 totals 14 residues. Germline V gene sequence: CDR1 KGHDR, CDR2 SFDVKD. The CDR3 loop is CATSDGLADYEQFF. Here the CDR3 DNA reads TGTGCCACCAGTGATGGACTAGCAGATTACGAGCAGTTCTTC.

Ten or more counts support this clonotype. The rearrangement links TRBV6-1 to TRBJ1-5, with a weak D call TRBD1 (5 bases). CDR3 length: 20 residues. The germline gives CDR1 MNHNS, CDR2 SASEGT. Trimming cost V 2 bases and J 0 bases, with 23 bases left between them. CDR3 coding DNA: TGTGCCAGCAGTGAACCTCCTTTCTCAGGGCCACGAAATAGCAATCAGCCCCAGCATTTT. It codes for CASSEPPFSGPRNSNQPQHF.

This clonotype was found a few times. The V call is TRBV11-2, the J call TRBJ1-1; perhaps TRBD1 as D (6 bases). Germline CDR1 and CDR2: SGHAT and FQNNGV. This CDR3 is built from 12 residues. V lost 10 bases, J lost 4 bases, and 13 bases lay in between. CDR3 in DNA: TGTGCCATTTCACAGGGAAGCACTGAAGCTTTCTTT. It encodes CAISQGSTEAFF.

This clonotype was seen at least ten times. The V gene is TRBV2, the J gene TRBJ1-4; no clear D. Germline V gene data show CDR1 as SNHLY and CDR2 as FYNNEI. The CDR3 totals 13 residues. Trimming shortened V by 4 bases and J by 5 bases, and 8 bases separated the two germline ends. The chain's CDR3 is CASSGAGNEKLFF. The CDR3 DNA reads TGTGCCAGCAGTGGAGCCGGGAATGAAAAACTGTTTTTT.

This clonotype appeared many times. The genes are TRBV3-1 and TRBJ2-1, with D uncertain. The CDR3 loop spans 12 amino acids. Germline assignment: CDR1 LGHDT and CDR2 YNNKEL (reference sequence). Trimming took off 3 bases at V and 10 bases at J, with 10 bases between the two ends. The CDR3 sequence is CASSQPFGEQFF. The DNA for the CDR3 is TGTGCCAGCAGCCAGCCGTTTGGGGAGCAGTTCTTC.

Comments on this clonotype: A single base separates this from a much larger clone, so it may be a read error. The chain uses TRBV6-1 and TRBJ2-1; D might be TRBD2 (5 bases). The CDR3 extends over 14 amino acids. Germline values: CDR1 MNHNS, CDR2 SASEGT. CDR3 DNA sequence: TGTGCCAGCAGTGGGCCTAGCTCCCACAATGAGCAGTTCTTC. Translation gives CASSGPSSHNEQFF.

A remark on this clonotype: This may stem from a read error, because a much larger clone lies one nucleotide away. CDR3 coding DNA: TGTGCCAGCAGCCGAGCGGGAGGGGACACCGGGGAGCTGTTTTTT. This codes for CASSRAGGDTGELFF. The genes are TRBV7-6 and TRBJ2-2, with 10 bases identical to TRBD2. Trimming took 5 bases from V and 3 from J; bases not matched to a gene: 3. From germline, CDR1 is SGHVS and CDR2 FNYEAQ. This CDR3 contains 15 residues.

This clonotype was detected ten times or more. This chain joins TRBV3-1 and TRBJ1-1, with 7 bases matching TRBD1. This CDR3 contains 19 residues. With 4 bases clipped from V and 1 base from J, the junction kept 18 bases outside the gene matches. CDR1 is LGHDT, CDR2 YNNKEL, per germline (reference sequence). The CDR3 DNA follows: TGTGCCAGCAGCCCATCGTTAGGCCAGGGGGTGTCCTGGAACACTGAAGCTTTCTTT. It codes for CASSPSLGQGVSWNTEAFF.

The gene calls are TRBV10-3 and TRBJ1-3; 7 positions match TRBD1. The ends lost 6 bases at V and 4 bases at J; junction bases unmatched: 6. The CDR3 is 14 amino acids. Germline V gene sequence: CDR1 ENHRY, CDR2 SYGVKD. CDR3 loop: CAIRGQRPGNTIYF. The CDR3 DNA reads TGTGCCATCAGGGGACAGAGACCGGGAAACACCATATATTTT.

This clonotype turned up a few times. At one of its ends the junction is not consistent with the germline gene, which may arise from a read error. The rearrangement links TRBV20-1 to TRBJ2-7; 7 nucleotides match TRBD2. CDR1 DFQATT and CDR2 SNEGSKA come from the germline V gene (reference sequence). CDR3 length: 14 residues. The CDR3 reads CGARDWTSSYEQYF. In DNA, the CDR3 is TGCGGTGCTAGAGATTGGACTAGTTCCTACGAGCAGTACTTC.

This clonotype was picked up a small number of times. The J gene is TRBJ2-5, the V gene TRBV11-3; 8 nucleotides agree with TRBD2. The V gene's germline CDR1 is SGHNT and CDR2 YENEEA. This CDR3 spans 15 amino acids. V gave up 5 bases and J gave up 6 bases; unmatched junction bases: 11. The CDR3: CASSPRSGSRKTQYF. The CDR3 DNA sequence: TGTGCCAGCAGCCCTAGGAGCGGGAGTAGAAAGACCCAGTACTTC. The full variable domain, with the rest looked up from reference TRBV11-3 and TRBJ2-5, is EAGVVQSPRYKIIEKKQPVAFWCNPISGHNTLYWYLQNLGQGPELLIRYENEEAVDDSQLPKDRFSAERLKGVDSTLKIQPAELGDSAVYLCASSPRSGSRKTQYFGPGTRLLVL.

This clonotype has at least ten counts. This chain links TRBV9 with TRBJ2-3; D may be TRBD2 (6 bases). Germline CDR1 SGDLS, CDR2 YYNGEE. The CDR3 has 14 amino acids. V gave up 7 bases and J gave up 0 bases, with 12 bases separating them. The CDR3 region is CASLAGSSTDTQYF. The CDR3 bases are TGTGCCAGCCTGGCGGGGTCTAGCACAGATACGCAGTATTTT.

This clonotype was counted ten times or more. The chain is built from TRBV6-1 and TRBJ2-7; TRBD2 matches 13 bases. CDR1 and CDR2 from the germline V gene are MNHNS and SASEGT. The CDR3 contains 16 residues. Unmatched junction bases numbered 7, after V lost 4 bases and J lost 4 bases. CDR3 nucleotide sequence: TGTGCCAGCAGTGGACAACTAGCGGGAGGGACTTACGAGCAGTACTTC. Its protein is CASSGQLAGGTYEQYF.

The chain joins TRBV18 to TRBJ2-5; a weak D match, TRBD1 (5 bases). Germline values: CDR1 KGHSH, CDR2 LQKENI. The germline V and J ends were trimmed by 0 bases and 2 bases, with 7 bases remaining between them. The CDR3 covers 14 residues. Here the CDR3 DNA reads TGTGCCAGCTCACCACCTAACAGGCAAGAGACCCAGTACTTC. Protein sequence: CASSPPNRQETQYF. Full variable domain (remainder filled in from reference TRBV18 and TRBJ2-5): NAGVMQNPRHLVRRRGQEARLRCSPMKGHSHVYWYRQLPEEGLKFMVYLQKENIIDESGMPKERFSAEFPKEGPSILRIQQVVRGDSAAYFCASSPPNRQETQYFGPGTRLLVL.

This chain joins TRBV7-7 and TRBJ1-3; D call uncertain. CDR3 length: 13 amino acids. Trimming took off 5 bases at V and 4 bases at J, with 9 bases between the two ends. CDR1 and CDR2 (germline): SSHAT, FNYEAQ (reference sequence). CDR3 in DNA: TGTGCCAGCAGCCCTTCGGTCGGAAACACCATATATTTT. It yields the protein CASSPSVGNTIYF. The full variable domain, with the rest looked up from reference TRBV7-7 and TRBJ1-3, is GAGVSQSPRYKVTKRGQDVTLRCDPISSHATLYWYQQALGQGPEFLTYFNYEAQPDKSGLPSDRFSAERPEGSISTLTIQRTEQRDSAMYRCASSPSVGNTIYFGEGSWLTVV.

This clonotype was seen ten or more times. The V and J genes are TRBV30 and TRBJ2-1; TRBD2 agrees at 9 bases. The CDR3 totals 14 residues. V shed 2 bases and J 4 bases; nucleotides not matched to a gene: 3. Germline values: CDR1 GTSNPN, CDR2 SVGIG (reference sequence). The CDR3 spells CAWSKLAGYNEQFF. CDR3 bases: TGTGCCTGGAGTAAGCTAGCGGGATACAATGAGCAGTTCTTC.

CDR3 in amino acids: CASSSAGATGELFF. The CDR3 DNA reads as TGTGCCAGCAGCTCCGCGGGGGCCACCGGGGAGCTGTTTTTT. This rearrangement joins TRBV7-9 to TRBJ2-2; weak D call: TRBD2 (7 bases). From germline, CDR1 is SEHNR and CDR2 FQNEAQ (reference sequence). The CDR3 sequence is 14 residues long. V lost 4 bases, J lost 4 bases, and 10 bases lay in between.

This clonotype was recorded at least ten times. V and J are TRBV10-2 and TRBJ2-1, with TRBD1 matching over 12 bases. The CDR3 has 15 residues. Trimming cost V 8 bases and J 5 bases; bases outside gene matches: 7. From germline, CDR1 is WSHSY and CDR2 SAAADI. CDR3 in DNA: TGCGCCAGCCTGCCGGGACAGGGGGCGCACAATGAGCAGTTCTTC. Protein: CASLPGQGAHNEQFF.